One T cell receptor beta chain is described in this entry. This record belongs to a study of blood T cell repertoires in COVID-19. Overall study: From T cells, B-cell-depleted T cells, or PBMCs came the material, which was cDNA or gDNA.

As processed by the authors: Reference gene primers were amplified, and this amplification served to estimate nucleated cell counts. Assay: immunoSEQ multiplex PCR; the TCRdb copy retains only in-frame clones and omits some. That table furnishes V, J and clone size, whereas the DNA furnished D and trimming. The top ten hold approximately 1.4% of the sample, which has around 190,000 clones, approximately 80% seen once. The germline CDR1 and CDR2 sequences are SGHDT and YYEEEE. Trimming cost V 1 base and J 4 bases, with 3 bases left between them. The CDR3 has 12 amino acids. The sequenced sample was peripheral blood. This TCR was sampled from a human donor in a cohort sampled during active COVID-19. The chain recombines TRBV5-6 with TRBJ2-4; D unresolved. This chain's CDR3 is CASSLPKNIQYF. For the CDR3, the DNA is TGTGCCAGCAGCTTGCCTAAAAACATTCAGTACTTC.